This entry lists 21 T cell receptor beta chains sequenced from one sample in a study of blood T cell repertoires in COVID-19. Measured with immunoSEQ multiplex PCR; TCRdb has only the in-frame clones, and not every one. The table lists about 530,000 clones, about 89% of them singletons. The sequencing sample was made of peripheral blood. The source is a woman between 50 and 59 years old with COVID-19, enrolled during active disease.

The chain employs TRBV27 and TRBJ1-1; D not resolved. Germline CDR1 is MNHEY and CDR2 is SMNVEV (reference sequence). CDR3 length: 13 amino acids. V was clipped by 2 bases and J by 6 bases, with 10 bases between them. The DNA for the CDR3 is TGTGCCAGCAGTTTAGGATCGGGAGCTGAAGCTTTCTTT. This codes for CASSLGSGAEAFF.

With respect to this clone: Distinct nucleotide sequences in the sample also encode this CDR3. The chain has TRBV5-8 and TRBJ1-1; D unclear. Per germline, CDR1 SGHTS and CDR2 YDEGEE. V dropped 1 base and J dropped 2 bases, with 6 bases sitting between them. The CDR3 extends over 13 amino acids. Here the CDR3 reads CASSLNKNTEAFF. CDR3 DNA sequence: TGTGCCAGCAGCTTGAATAAAAACACTGAAGCTTTCTTT.

This clone occurred once. V is TRBV9 and J is TRBJ2-3; 7 bases are shared with TRBD1. CDR3 length: 15 residues. Germline CDR1 is SGDLS and CDR2 is YYNGEE. The J segment lost 6 bases and the V segment lost 3 bases, leaving 10 bases of the junction unmatched. The CDR3 nucleotides are TGTGCCAGCAGCGGCTTCCGGGACAGATCGGATACGCAGTATTTT. Its protein product is CASSGFRDRSDTQYF.

This clone occurred a few times. The chain is built from TRBV6-5 and TRBJ1-1; a possible D gene is TRBD1 (6 bases). The CDR3 is 14 residues long. The germline gives CDR1 MNHEY, CDR2 SVGAGI. Deletions cut 6 bases from V and 0 bases from J, with 11 bases between. The CDR3 protein is CASSVTGLNTEAFF. DNA for the CDR3: TGTGCCAGCAGCGTGACAGGTTTGAACACTGAAGCTTTCTTT.

The chain uses TRBV28 and TRBJ1-2; D perhaps matches TRBD1 (5 bases). The V gene lost 2 bases and the J gene lost 7 bases, with 17 bases spanning the gap. The CDR3 loop spans 15 amino acids. CDR1 and CDR2 from the germline V gene are MDHEN and SYDVKM. The CDR3 DNA sequence: TGTGCCAGCAGTTTAGAAGGGGCGGGATCGGGTGGCTACACCTTC. Its protein is CASSLEGAGSGGYTF.

The chain carries TRBV7-9 and TRBJ2-7; unclear D gene. Trimming took off 1 base at V and 4 bases at J, with 8 bases between the two ends. CDR3 length: 13 residues. Germline loops: CDR1 SEHNR, CDR2 FQNEAQ (reference sequence). This chain's CDR3 is CASSLGRPYEQYF. The CDR3 nucleotides are TGTGCCAGCAGCTTAGGCAGGCCGTACGAGCAGTACTTC.

This chain connects TRBV7-2 to TRBJ1-2; TRBD1 might be the D (5 bases). Trimming took 2 bases from V and 5 from J, leaving 9 bases between them. Germline V lookup: CDR1 SGHTA, CDR2 FQGNSA. The CDR3 has 13 amino acids. The CDR3 bases are TGTGCCAGCAGCTTACCAGGGCTATATGGCTACACCTTC. Encoded protein: CASSLPGLYGYTF.

This chain links TRBV5-1 with TRBJ2-1, with 9 bases lining up with TRBD2. The CDR3 covers 16 residues. Germline CDR1 reads SGHRS; CDR2 reads YFSETQ. Losses at the gene ends were 0 bases for V and 8 bases for J; bases not matched to a gene: 9. The CDR3, as DNA: TGCGCCAGCAGCTTGGCGGTGGCGGGGGGGCCGGATGAGCAGTTCTTC. It specifies CASSLAVAGGPDEQFF.

V usage is TRBV6-1 and J usage is TRBJ2-7; no clear D gene. The CDR3 totals 17 residues. Looked up from germline, CDR1 is MNHNS and CDR2 is SASEGT. The ends were cut back, 2 bases at V and 5 bases at J, with 22 bases in the middle. The DNA for the CDR3 is TGTGCCAGCAGTGAACAACCCCCGACGGGTTTTATAAACGAGCAGTACTTC. It yields the protein CASSEQPPTGFINEQYF.

DNA for the CDR3: TGCAGCGCGGACCGACAGGGAACCCCTGAAGCTTTCTTT. Its protein product is CSADRQGTPEAFF. This sequence joins TRBV29-1 and TRBJ1-1; 7 bases map to TRBD1. J was trimmed by 6 bases and V by 7 bases; bases with no gene match: 11. Germline lookup yields CDR1 SQVTM and CDR2 ANQGSEA. The CDR3 runs 13 residues.

On this clone: The sample holds other DNA sequences that translate to the same CDR3. The gene calls are TRBV30 and TRBJ1-5; D is possibly TRBD1 (5 bases). CDR1 and CDR2 from the germline V gene are GTSNPN and SVGIG (reference sequence). Trimming pared 5 bases from V and 2 bases from J, leaving 13 bases between. The CDR3 contains 14 residues. As DNA, the CDR3 is TGTGCCTGGGATCGGGGGGTGGGCAATCAGCCCCAGCATTTT. Translating it yields CAWDRGVGNQPQHF.

Note on this clone: Other DNA sequences in the same sample also yield this CDR3. The chain is built from TRBV12-3 or TRBV12-4 and TRBJ2-3, with D uncertain. Trimming removed 3 bases from V and 5 bases from J, with 6 bases in between. CDR3 length: 12 residues. The DNA of the CDR3 is TGTGCCAGCAGTTTCGCGCGAGATACGCAGTATTTT. This sequence encodes CASSFARDTQYF.

The V and J genes are TRBV9 and TRBJ2-3; 10 bases are shared with TRBD2. Germline V gene sequence: CDR1 SGDLS, CDR2 YYNGEE. The V and J ends lost 2 bases and 0 bases, in that order; junction bases with no gene match: 9. This CDR3 has 18 amino acids. CDR3 in DNA: TGTGCCAGCAGCGTCAGCGGGGGGGATTCTTATAGCACAGATACGCAGTATTTT. Protein sequence: CASSVSGGDSYSTDTQYF.

The V gene is TRBV30, the J gene TRBJ1-2; maybe TRBD1 (6 bases). CDR3 length: 13 amino acids. CDR1 is GTSNPN and CDR2 is SVGIG in the germline V gene (reference sequence). The germline V and J ends were trimmed by 4 bases and 5 bases, with 14 bases remaining between them. The CDR3 is CAWTLKGEYGYTF. For the CDR3, the DNA is TGTGCCTGGACCCTAAAGGGGGAATATGGCTACACCTTC.

This chain uses TRBV2 with TRBJ2-7; TRBD2 matches 9 bases. The CDR3 runs to 15 residues. The germline V gene has CDR1 SNHLY and CDR2 FYNNEI. Losses at the gene ends were 6 bases for V and 2 bases for J; bases not matched to a gene: 8. CDR3 DNA: TGTGCCAGCAGGGGTGGCGGGGGGGCCGCCTACGAGCAGTACTTC. It yields the protein CASRGGGGAAYEQYF.

This chain uses TRBV12-3 or TRBV12-4 with TRBJ2-7, with a possible D match to TRBD2 (5 bases). V was trimmed by 6 bases and J by 7 bases, leaving 13 bases between them. The CDR3 totals 12 residues. The CDR3 bases are TGTGCCAGCAGCCGGGATAAAAAGGAGCAGTACTTC. It specifies CASSRDKKEQYF.

The rearrangement joins TRBV10-3 to TRBJ1-2, with TRBD1 matching 10 bases. This CDR3 region has 18 residues. J was trimmed by 1 base and V by 0 bases; bases with no gene match: 8. Germline V gene lookup returns CDR1 ENHRY and CDR2 SYGVKD. CDR3 sequence: CAISESYFRDRGNYGYTF. The CDR3 coding sequence is TGTGCCATCAGTGAGTCTTACTTCCGGGACAGGGGTAACTATGGCTACACCTTC.

J is TRBJ2-2 and V is TRBV30; 14 nucleotides match TRBD2. V was pared by 8 bases and J by 4 bases, with 6 bases of the junction left unmatched. Germline V gene data show CDR1 as GTSNPN and CDR2 as SVGIG (reference sequence). The CDR3 runs to 15 residues. In DNA form, the CDR3 reads TGTGCCGGGGGACTAGCGGGGGCTCTCACCGGGGAGCTGTTTTTT. It is translated as CAGGLAGALTGELFF.

The chain joins TRBV5-1 to TRBJ2-3, with 9 positions matching TRBD2. The CDR3 extends over 16 amino acids. V was pared by 3 bases and J by 1 base, with 6 bases of the junction left unmatched. Germline loops: CDR1 SGHRS, CDR2 YFSETQ. The CDR3 region has the DNA TGCGCCAGCAGCTCCCTATTAGCGGGGGGCACAGATACGCAGTATTTT. Translating it yields CASSSLLAGGTDTQYF.

The chain combines TRBV27 with TRBJ2-7; TRBD2 aligns across 8 bases. The length of the CDR3 is 15 residues. J lost 7 bases, V lost 3 bases, and 11 bases had no gene match. From germline, CDR1 is MNHEY and CDR2 SMNVEV (reference sequence). CDR3 region: CASSLSSGGATEQYF. As DNA, the CDR3 is TGTGCCAGCAGTTTGAGCAGCGGGGGCGCGACGGAGCAGTACTTC.

The J gene is TRBJ2-1, the V gene TRBV3-1 (or the pseudogene TRBV3-2); D uncertain. The V and J ends lost 1 base and 5 bases respectively, with 6 bases between them. The germline V gene has CDR1 LGHDT and CDR2 YNNKEL (reference sequence). This CDR3 has 13 residues. The CDR3 DNA sequence: TGTGCCAGCAGCCAAGTGACACACAATGAGCAGTTCTTC. Amino acids: CASSQVTHNEQFF.